Listed here are 15 T cell receptor beta chains from one sample, sequenced in a study of blood T cell repertoires in COVID-19. Assay used: immunoSEQ multiplex PCR; TCRdb lists only in-frame clones, some missing. The sample contains approximately 300,000 clones, roughly 90% of which appear only once. What was sequenced was PBMCs or T cells enriched from blood (not recorded which). The receptors were sampled from a man aged 55 to 69 who had recovered from COVID-19.

The chain uses TRBV11-2 and TRBJ2-1; D is unresolved. Trimming stripped 5 bases from V and 10 bases from J, with 12 bases between. Germline V CDR1 and CDR2: SGHAT, FQNNGV. The CDR3 runs 12 residues. The CDR3 sequence: CASSHSIEEQFF. The CDR3 bases are TGTGCCAGCAGCCATAGTATAGAGGAGCAGTTCTTC.

This chain joins TRBV30 and TRBJ2-5; 9 positions match TRBD2. This CDR3 contains 17 residues. Per germline, CDR1 GTSNPN and CDR2 SVGIG (reference sequence). V dropped 0 bases and J dropped 4; count of bases not matched to a gene: 12. The CDR3 region is CAWSVGGPLAGVETQYF. In DNA, the CDR3 is TGTGCCTGGAGTGTAGGGGGGCCGTTAGCGGGAGTAGAGACCCAGTACTTC.

This clone was found once. The chain employs TRBV5-4 and TRBJ2-5, with D maybe TRBD2 (6 bases). The CDR3 loop spans 14 amino acids. The ends were cut back, 3 bases at V and 3 bases at J, with 12 bases in the middle. CDR1 SGHNT and CDR2 YYREEE come from the germline V gene (reference sequence). CDR3 sequence: CASSSRGSEETQYF. DNA of the CDR3: TGTGCCAGCAGCTCTCGGGGGTCGGAAGAGACCCAGTACTTC.

The CDR3 bases are TGTGCCAGCAGGAACACAGGGGATCAGCCCCAGCATTTT. The encoded protein is CASRNTGDQPQHF. V and J are TRBV6-5 and TRBJ1-5; 7 bases align to TRBD1. V was pared by 6 bases and J by 5 bases, with 4 bases of the junction left unmatched. The CDR3 is 13 residues long. Germline V gene data show CDR1 as MNHEY and CDR2 as SVGAGI.

The chain links TRBV5-4 to TRBJ2-1; TRBD2 matches 8 bases. This CDR3 region has 15 residues. CDR1 SGHNT and CDR2 YYREEE come from the germline V gene (reference sequence). After removal of 0 bases from V and 4 bases from J, the junction contained 3 bases not matched to a gene. The CDR3 DNA sequence: TGTGCCAGCAGCTTGGACGCGGGAGGATACAATGAGCAGTTCTTC. Protein sequence: CASSLDAGGYNEQFF.

The gene calls are TRBV19 and TRBJ2-2; 7 nucleotides match TRBD2. Losses at the gene ends were 9 bases for V and 12 bases for J; bases not matched to a gene: 7. The V gene's germline CDR1 is LNHDA and CDR2 SQIVND (reference sequence). This CDR3 region has 11 residues. CDR3 in amino acids: CASAWGLQLFF. CDR3 in DNA: TGTGCCAGCGCATGGGGACTACAGCTGTTTTTT.

The chain couples TRBV28 to TRBJ1-2; D might be TRBD1 (5 bases). The V end was cut by 6 bases, the J end by 5 bases, with 16 bases between. The CDR3 length is 14 residues. Germline CDR1 is MDHEN and CDR2 is SYDVKM. This chain's CDR3 is CASRVGLAGYGYTF. CDR3 nucleotide sequence: TGTGCCAGCAGGGTGGGACTGGCGGGTTATGGCTACACCTTC.

This chain connects TRBV29-1 to TRBJ1-1; D might be TRBD1 (5 bases). CDR1 and CDR2 from the germline V gene are SQVTM and ANQGSEA. Trimming stripped 3 bases from V and 2 bases from J, with 10 bases between. The CDR3 has 13 residues. The DNA for the CDR3 is TGCAGCGTTGAGAGGGACTTCAACACTGAAGCTTTCTTT. This sequence encodes CSVERDFNTEAFF. The entire variable domain, with the rest obtained from reference TRBV29-1 and TRBJ1-1, is as follows: SAVISQKPSRDICQRGTSLTIQCQVDSQVTMMFWYRQQPGQSLTLIATANQGSEATYESGFVIDKFPISRPNLTFSTLTVSNMSPEDSSIYLCSVERDFNTEAFFGQGTRLTVV.

A single count supports this clone. The V and J genes are TRBV19 and TRBJ2-2; 8 bases match TRBD2. The germline V gene encodes CDR1 LNHDA and CDR2 SQIVND (reference sequence). The CDR3 consists of 15 residues. V was clipped by 5 bases and J by 3 bases; unmatched bases: 5. This CDR3 is CASSESGRYTGELFF. CDR3 bases: TGTGCCAGTAGTGAAAGCGGGAGATACACCGGGGAGCTGTTTTTT.

The chain has TRBV5-4 and TRBJ2-5; 8 bases line up with TRBD1. Losses at the gene ends were 2 bases for V and 5 bases for J; bases not matched to a gene: 2. The germline gives CDR1 SGHNT, CDR2 YYREEE (reference sequence). CDR3 length equals 13 residues. CDR3 coding DNA: TGTGCCAGCAGCTTAGGACAGGGTGAGACCCAGTACTTC. It specifies CASSLGQGETQYF.

The V and J genes are TRBV7-3 and TRBJ2-1; TRBD2 matches 12 bases. The germline V gene has CDR1 SGHTA and CDR2 FQGTGA. The trim removed 5 bases at V and 8 bases at J, leaving 10 bases unmatched. The CDR3 runs to 16 residues. Here the CDR3 reads CASSGGGLAGVDEQFF. CDR3 nucleotides: TGTGCCAGCAGCGGCGGGGGACTAGCGGGTGTCGATGAGCAGTTCTTC.

The chain employs TRBV3-1 (or the pseudogene TRBV3-2) and TRBJ2-7; D remains ambiguous. The V gene lost 1 base and the J gene lost 4 bases, with 5 bases spanning the gap. Germline CDR1 reads LGHDT; CDR2 reads YNNKEL (reference sequence). The CDR3 is made up of 12 amino acids. CDR3 bases: TGTGCCAGCAGCCAAGCTAAATACGAGCAGTACTTC. Its protein product is CASSQAKYEQYF.

Comments on this clone: Different DNA sequences within this sample yield the same CDR3. This chain uses TRBV3-1 (or the pseudogene TRBV3-2) with TRBJ1-2; 11 bases match TRBD1. The J segment lost 2 bases and the V segment lost 5 bases, leaving 4 bases of the junction unmatched. The CDR3 is 15 residues long. The V gene's germline CDR1 is LGHDT and CDR2 YNNKEL (reference sequence). The CDR3, as DNA: TGTGCCAGCAGCTTCGGACAGGGGGCGAACTATGGCTACACCTTC. Its protein is CASSFGQGANYGYTF.

The rearrangement uses TRBV2 and TRBJ1-1; 9 nucleotides line up with TRBD1. Germline lookup yields CDR1 SNHLY and CDR2 FYNNEI. CDR3 size: 12 residues. V lost 4 bases to trimming and J lost 9 bases; unmatched junction nucleotides: 3. The DNA for the CDR3 is TGTGCCAGCAGTGTGGGGACAGGGAAAGCTTTCTTT. As protein: CASSVGTGKAFF. The full variable domain, rest sourced from reference TRBV2 and TRBJ1-1, is EPEVTQTPSHQVTQMGQEVILRCVPISNHLYFYWYRQILGQKVEFLVSFYNNEISEKSEIFDDQFSVERPDGSNFTLKIRSTKLEDSAMYFCASSVGTGKAFFGQGTRLTVV.

V and J are TRBV5-1 and TRBJ1-3, with unresolved D. This CDR3 contains 15 residues. CDR1 is SGHRS, CDR2 YFSETQ, per germline. The V end was cut by 3 bases, the J end by 2 bases, with 12 bases between. In DNA, the CDR3 is TGCGCCAGCAGCTCTGGAGAGGTTGCTGGAAACACCATATATTTT. Protein: CASSSGEVAGNTIYF.